The 5 T cell receptor beta chains given below trace back to one sample, sequenced in a study of cytomegalovirus exposure and HLA in healthy donors. The PCR made use of 60 Vbeta and 13 Jbeta primers. Assay: immunoSEQ multiplex PCR; the TCRdb copy retains only in-frame clones and omits some. The sample shows around 190,000 clones, 85% of them seen only once. The specimen was PBMCs. Source of these receptors: a woman aged 45 to 65 in good health and CMV-seronegative.

The chain joins TRBV2 to TRBJ2-1, with 7 bases lining up with TRBD2. Germline V gene sequence: CDR1 SNHLY, CDR2 FYNNEI. V was clipped by 7 bases and J by 6 bases; unmatched bases: 9. The CDR3 runs 14 residues. CDR3: CASNGPSGLNEQFF. CDR3 nucleotide sequence: TGTGCCAGCAATGGCCCTAGCGGACTCAATGAGCAGTTCTTC. Combining the CDR3 with reference TRBV2 and TRBJ2-1 gives the whole variable domain EPEVTQTPSHQVTQMGQEVILRCVPISNHLYFYWYRQILGQKVEFLVSFYNNEISEKSEIFDDQFSVERPDGSNFTLKIRSTKLEDSAMYFCASNGPSGLNEQFFGPGTRLTVL.

The DNA of the CDR3 is TGTGCCAGCTCAGACGGGGAGAACACTGAAGCTTTCTTT. Translating gives CASSDGENTEAFF. The J gene is TRBJ1-1, the V gene TRBV18; D remains ambiguous. Germline V lookup: CDR1 KGHSH, CDR2 LQKENI. CDR3 length: 13 amino acids. V lost 5 bases and J lost 1, with 8 bases in between.

The rearrangement links TRBV5-1 to TRBJ2-3; D possibly corresponds to TRBD2 (6 bases). With 1 base removed from V and 1 base from J, the gap between germline ends came to 7 bases. Germline-derived CDR1 and CDR2 are SGHRS and YFSETQ. The CDR3 runs to 14 residues. CDR3 residues: CASSLPSGTDTQYF. CDR3 nucleotides: TGCGCCAGCAGCTTGCCTAGCGGCACAGATACGCAGTATTTT. Drawing the rest from reference TRBV5-1 and TRBJ2-3, the complete variable domain is KAGVTQTPRYLIKTRGQQVTLSCSPISGHRSVSWYQQTPGQGLQFLFEYFSETQRNKGNFPGRFSGRQFSNSRSEMNVSTLELGDSALYLCASSLPSGTDTQYFGPGTRLTVL.

This chain connects TRBV5-1 to TRBJ2-3, with 11 bases aligning to TRBD2. Trimming took 4 bases from V and 4 from J; bases not matched to a gene: 5. CDR3 length: 15 amino acids. Germline CDR1 and CDR2: SGHRS and YFSETQ. CDR3 loop: CASSALAGGADTQYF. The CDR3 DNA is TGCGCCAGCAGCGCCCTAGCGGGAGGAGCAGATACGCAGTATTTT.

V is TRBV18 and J is TRBJ2-1, with 13 positions matching TRBD2. V shed 4 bases and J 4 bases; nucleotides not matched to a gene: 1. Germline assignment: CDR1 KGHSH and CDR2 LQKENI. The CDR3 is 15 residues long. The CDR3 DNA sequence: TGTGCCAGCTCACGGACTAGCGGGGGATACAATGAGCAGTTCTTC. The encoded protein is CASSRTSGGYNEQFF. Complete variable domain (other parts from reference TRBV18 and TRBJ2-1): NAGVMQNPRHLVRRRGQEARLRCSPMKGHSHVYWYRQLPEEGLKFMVYLQKENIIDESGMPKERFSAEFPKEGPSILRIQQVVRGDSAAYFCASSRTSGGYNEQFFGPGTRLTVL.